This T cell receptor (beta chain) was identified in a study of beta chain features in type 1 diabetes. Study conclusions and caveats: Type 1 diabetes patients had moderately but significantly shorter TCRB CDR3s in all four CD4+ subsets.

The sample holds a few counts of this clone. What it recognizes is unknown. The study reverse transcribed the entire isolated RNA, so it sequenced expressed TCRB transcripts. The protocol was immunoSEQ multiplex PCR, while the TCRdb copy is restricted to in-frame clones and leaves out a portion. The sample shows hundreds of thousands of clones, roughly a tenth of them seen only once. Germline loops: CDR1 SGHTA, CDR2 FQGNSA. Trimming stripped 5 bases from V and 0 bases from J, with 16 bases between. The CDR3 is 16 residues long. The sequence derives from a young man with type 1 diabetes. Sequenced material: central memory CD4+ T cells from blood. The chain links TRBV7-2 to TRBJ2-5; possible D gene TRBD2, 6 bases. CDR3 loop: CASSPPNWGDQETQYF. CDR3 bases: TGTGCCAGCAGCCCCCCTAATTGGGGGGACCAAGAGACCCAGTACTTC.